This section outlines one T cell receptor (beta chain) sequence together with its context. Its target is not known. Trimming cost V 8 bases and J 3 bases, with 14 bases left between them. Germline V CDR1 and CDR2: SNHLY, FYNNEI. The CDR3 is 14 residues long. The assay was run at survey level. The method was immunoSEQ multiplex PCR; TCRdb's version includes in-frame clones alone and lacks a portion of them. The data hold tens of thousands of clones, with approximately 67% observed a single time. This entry is derived from a study of STAT5B mutations in CD4+ large granular lymphocyte leukemia. Study-wide background: Among healthy donors, a particular HLA allele went with more CDR3 'QG' motifs. Findings of the study overall: Data were not HLA-matched across samples. CD4-sorted patient repertoires seemed more clonal than healthy CD4+ repertoires.

The sample was CD4+ T cells from blood buffy coats. The source of this sequence is a human donor in good health. The chain couples TRBV2 to TRBJ1-5; the D gene is possibly TRBD1 (6 bases). The CDR3 region is CASQPGADNQPQHF. The CDR3 DNA reads TGTGCCAGCCAGCCGGGGGCGGACAATCAGCCCCAGCATTTT.